This T cell receptor beta chain emerged from a study of blood T cells in healthy people across ages. Across the whole study: Every two T cells gave about one barcoded beta molecule via template switching.

A second PCR, run for roughly 7 to 11 cycles, used a sample-barcoded 5' primer plus a J-beta primer mix. MiXCR, run by TCRdb on the 5' RACE reads, gives a single entry per CDR3 protein. The data contain about 1.5 million distinct CDR3 sequences, roughly 43% of them singletons. Trimming took off 0 bases at V and 6 bases at J, with 14 bases between the two ends. The CDR3 is 15 amino acids. Germline V gives CDR1 SGHKS, CDR2 YYEKEE (reference sequence). Drawn from each donor were ten milliliters of peripheral blood. The source material was blood. The receptor was isolated from a woman aged 18-35 years in good health. The genes are TRBV5-5 and TRBJ2-3; a weak D match, TRBD2 (7 bases). CDR3 in amino acids: CASSLAPGGRDTQYF. CDR3 DNA: TGTGCCAGCAGCTTGGCCCCCGGGGGGCGGGATACGCAGTATTTT.